One and the same sample provided the 31 T cell receptor beta chains below, sequenced in a study of graft-versus-host responses after intestinal transplantation. Antigens of these TCRs are unknown. Assay: immunoSEQ multiplex PCR; the TCRdb copy retains only in-frame clones and omits some. Altogether about 66,000 clones are present, less than 95% being singletons, with the ten largest covering roughly 1.3%. Sequencing used unstimulated CD8+ T cells sorted from spleen or lymph node cells, obtained before intestinal transplant. The receptors were gathered from a human donor who received an intestinal transplant.

The chain combines TRBV2 with TRBJ2-1, with 8 bases matching TRBD2. The V gene end was trimmed by 0 bases and the J gene end by 3 bases; junction bases not matched to a gene: 4. This CDR3 comprises 16 residues. Germline V gene lookup returns CDR1 SNHLY and CDR2 FYNNEI. The CDR3 loop is CASSEAAGGRYNEQFF. The CDR3 DNA sequence: TGTGCCAGCAGTGAAGCGGCGGGGGGTCGCTACAATGAGCAGTTCTTC.

The chain uses TRBV4-1 and TRBJ1-1; D possibly corresponds to TRBD1 (6 bases). CDR1 MGHRA and CDR2 YSYEKL come from the germline V gene. The CDR3 is made up of 16 amino acids. The V end was cut by 4 bases, the J end by 4 bases, with 19 bases between. CDR3 amino acids: CASSPTGQGRGTEAFF. CDR3 coding DNA: TGCGCCAGCAGCCCCACAGGGCAGGGTAGGGGCACTGAAGCTTTCTTT.

This chain connects TRBV6-5 to TRBJ2-1; 8 bases fit TRBD2. Germline lookup yields CDR1 MNHEY and CDR2 SVGAGI. V was pared by 5 bases and J by 8 bases, with 8 bases of the junction left unmatched. The CDR3 is 14 amino acids. The chain's CDR3 is CASSPEAGGDEQFF. For the CDR3, the DNA is TGTGCCAGCAGTCCGGAGGCGGGAGGCGATGAGCAGTTCTTC.

The chain recombines TRBV9 with TRBJ2-7; D remains unclear. The CDR3 runs 14 residues. The ends were cut back, 0 bases at V and 2 bases at J, with 9 bases in the middle. Germline CDR1 SGDLS, CDR2 YYNGEE. The CDR3 region is CASSVGNGAYEQYF. DNA of the CDR3: TGTGCCAGCAGCGTAGGTAACGGAGCCTACGAGCAGTACTTC.

This clone was seen a few times. The gene calls are TRBV13 and TRBJ1-1; a weak D match, TRBD1 (6 bases). The CDR3 loop spans 13 amino acids. V lost 7 bases and J lost 4, with 13 bases in between. The germline V gene encodes CDR1 PRHDT and CDR2 FYEKMQ (reference sequence). In DNA, the CDR3 is TGTGCCAGCAATGAGGGGGGGTTCACTGAAGCTTTCTTT. Translated: CASNEGGFTEAFF.

For the CDR3, the DNA is TGTGCCAGCAGTTACTCCCCGACAATTTACGAGCAGTACTTC. It codes for CASSYSPTIYEQYF. The rearrangement links TRBV6-5 to TRBJ2-7; D is undetermined. CDR1 and CDR2 (germline): MNHEY, SVGAGI. This CDR3 comprises 14 residues. Trimming took off 0 bases at V and 4 bases at J, with 10 bases between the two ends.

The chain couples TRBV7-9 to TRBJ1-1, with 7 bases aligning to TRBD1. The germline V gene has CDR1 SEHNR and CDR2 FQNEAQ (reference sequence). The CDR3 has 14 amino acids. V gave up 1 base and J gave up 11 bases; unmatched junction bases: 10. DNA for the CDR3: TGTGCCAGCAGCTTAGGGACAGGCCACCAGGGGGCTTTCTTT. Its protein product is CASSLGTGHQGAFF.

The CDR3 here is CSAPGEETQYF. As DNA, the CDR3 is TGCAGTGCCCCCGGGGAGGAGACCCAGTACTTC. The chain is built from TRBV20-1 and TRBJ2-5; a possible D gene is TRBD2 (5 bases). Between the trimmed V and J ends, which lost 6 bases and 5 bases, there was a span of 10 bases. This CDR3 has 11 amino acids. The V gene's germline CDR1 is DFQATT and CDR2 SNEGSKA (reference sequence).

This chain joins TRBV29-1 and TRBJ2-1; 13 bases align to TRBD2. The junction had 8 bases not matched to a gene; V was cut back by 3 bases and J by 0 bases. Germline CDR1 reads SQVTM; CDR2 reads ANQGSEA. The CDR3 extends over 18 amino acids. The chain's CDR3 is CSVEGGLAGLSSYNEQFF. Written as DNA, the CDR3 is TGCAGCGTTGAGGGGGGACTAGCGGGACTTAGCTCCTACAATGAGCAGTTCTTC.

The chain employs TRBV5-6 and TRBJ1-5; a possible D gene is TRBD1 (5 bases). The V end was cut by 4 bases, the J end by 4 bases, with 18 bases between. The CDR3 has 16 residues. Germline CDR1 SGHDT, CDR2 YYEEEE. The DNA for the CDR3 is TGTGCCAGCAGCCTGGGCGGGGCAGCTTTTAATCAGCCCCAGCATTTT. Protein sequence: CASSLGGAAFNQPQHF.

This chain links TRBV6-1 with TRBJ1-4; D is uncertain. Germline CDR1 reads MNHNS; CDR2 reads SASEGT. Between the trimmed V and J ends, which lost 4 bases and 7 bases, there was a span of 13 bases. This CDR3 comprises 14 residues. CDR3 sequence: CASSAGSFGEKLFF. CDR3 bases: TGTGCCAGCAGTGCGGGGTCGTTCGGTGAAAAACTGTTTTTT.

This clone was counted once. The chain uses TRBV14 and TRBJ1-2, with 9 positions matching TRBD1. This CDR3 has 12 amino acids. After removal of 10 bases from V and 8 bases from J, the junction contained 8 bases not matched to a gene. Germline CDR1 SGHDN, CDR2 FVKESK. The CDR3 bases are TGTGCCAACATACAGGGGGCGAGGGGCTACACCTTC. It encodes CANIQGARGYTF.

The chain has TRBV7-8 and TRBJ1-2; D is unclear. The CDR3 contains 14 residues. V lost 0 bases and J 4 bases, leaving 9 bases between the germline ends. The germline V gene encodes CDR1 SGHVS and CDR2 FQNEAQ. The CDR3 DNA reads as TGTGCCAGCAGCTTAGCCTTGGCCAGCTATGGCTACACCTTC. Amino acids: CASSLALASYGYTF. The full variable domain, its missing parts supplied by reference TRBV7-8 and TRBJ1-2, is GAGVSQSPRYKVAKRGQDVALRCDPISGHVSLFWYQQALGQGPEFLTYFQNEAQLDKSGLPSDRFFAERPEGSVSTLKIQRTQQEDSAVYLCASSLALASYGYTFGSGTRLTVV.

V gene TRBV9 combines with J gene TRBJ1-2; D possibly corresponds to TRBD1 (5 bases). The V end was cut by 3 bases, the J end by 8 bases, with 20 bases between. The CDR3 loop spans 15 amino acids. Germline V gene data show CDR1 as SGDLS and CDR2 as YYNGEE. CDR3 residues: CASSAGIGGLRGYTF. The CDR3, as DNA: TGTGCCAGCAGCGCCGGCATCGGGGGACTGCGAGGCTACACCTTC.

This clone has just a few counts. The rearrangement links TRBV5-1 to TRBJ1-1, with TRBD1 as a possible D gene (6 bases). CDR3 length equals 13 residues. V shed 5 bases and J shed 1 base, with 9 bases lying between them. CDR1 is SGHRS, CDR2 YFSETQ, per germline. In DNA, the CDR3 is TGCGCCAGCAGGACGACAGGGAACACTGAAGCTTTCTTT. Its translation is CASRTTGNTEAFF.

The chain links TRBV11-2 to TRBJ1-2, with D tentatively TRBD1 (5 bases). Germline CDR1 SGHAT, CDR2 FQNNGV. The germline V and J ends were trimmed by 1 base and 3 bases, with 9 bases remaining between them. The CDR3 extends over 14 amino acids. CDR3 protein: CASSLGGGYYGYTF. CDR3 sequence (DNA): TGTGCCAGCAGCTTAGGGGGCGGATACTATGGCTACACCTTC.

This chain's CDR3 is CASSLSTGDGYTF. In DNA, the CDR3 is TGTGCCAGCAGCCTATCCACAGGGGATGGCTACACCTTC. The V and J genes are TRBV27 and TRBJ1-2; TRBD1 aligns across 7 bases. CDR3 length: 13 residues. Per germline, CDR1 MNHEY and CDR2 SMNVEV (reference sequence). The V and J ends lost 6 bases and 6 bases, in that order; junction bases with no gene match: 7.

This chain uses TRBV9 with TRBJ2-7; D is perhaps TRBD2 (7 bases). CDR3 length: 13 residues. V lost 3 bases, J lost 3 bases, and 10 bases lay in between. The V gene's germline CDR1 is SGDLS and CDR2 YYNGEE. The CDR3 bases are TGTGCCAGCAGCGCCGGGGGGCGCTACGAGCAGTACTTC. This sequence encodes CASSAGGRYEQYF.

The chain has TRBV10-3 and TRBJ1-1; 7 bases agree with TRBD1. With 0 bases clipped from V and 4 bases from J, the junction kept 5 bases outside the gene matches. CDR1 and CDR2 (germline): ENHRY, SYGVKD. The CDR3 has 15 residues. CDR3 DNA: TGTGCCATCAGTGAGTCACGAGAGGGGGCCACTGAAGCTTTCTTT. This translates into CAISESREGATEAFF.

The rearrangement links TRBV5-6 to TRBJ2-5; 7 nucleotides align to TRBD2. The CDR3 contains 14 residues. The germline gives CDR1 SGHDT, CDR2 YYEEEE. The J segment lost 7 bases and the V segment lost 1 base, leaving 7 bases of the junction unmatched. Here the CDR3 DNA reads TGTGCCAGCAGCTTGTCATGGACTAGTGGGACCCAGTACTTC. It encodes CASSLSWTSGTQYF.

The gene calls are TRBV27 and TRBJ1-1; possible D gene TRBD1, 5 bases. Germline V gene lookup returns CDR1 MNHEY and CDR2 SMNVEV (reference sequence). The V and J ends lost 7 bases and 5 bases respectively, with 8 bases between them. The CDR3 is made up of 11 amino acids. The CDR3 bases are TGTGCCAGCATACGGGGGACTGAAGCTTTCTTT. This encodes CASIRGTEAFF.

V is TRBV10-3 and J is TRBJ2-3; 10 nucleotides match TRBD2. The V gene end was trimmed by 8 bases and the J gene end by 2 bases; junction bases not matched to a gene: 4. Per germline, CDR1 ENHRY and CDR2 SYGVKD. The CDR3 has 14 amino acids. The CDR3, as DNA: TGTGCCATCCATAGCGGGGGGACCACAGATACGCAGTATTTT. Its protein product is CAIHSGGTTDTQYF.

The chain recombines TRBV7-8 with TRBJ1-2, with TRBD1 identical over 9 bases. This CDR3 has 14 amino acids. Germline-derived CDR1 and CDR2 are SGHVS and FQNEAQ. Trimming cost V 7 bases and J 3 bases; bases outside gene matches: 6. The CDR3: CASTGTGTDYGYTF. CDR3 coding DNA: TGTGCCAGCACCGGGACAGGGACCGACTATGGCTACACCTTC.

This clone was seen only a few times. Here the CDR3 DNA reads TGTGCCAGCAGCTTAGACACACTCACCGGGGAGCTGTTTTTT. Its protein is CASSLDTLTGELFF. The chain recombines TRBV7-3 with TRBJ2-2; D is unresolved. Trimming shortened V by 2 bases and J by 4 bases, and 8 bases separated the two germline ends. This CDR3 region has 14 residues. The germline V gene encodes CDR1 SGHTA and CDR2 FQGTGA.

The DNA of the CDR3 is TGTGCCAGCAGCTTAGGACAGCTCTATGGCTACACCTTC. Translating gives CASSLGQLYGYTF. The V and J genes are TRBV7-9 and TRBJ1-2; TRBD1 might be the D (5 bases). The germline CDR1 and CDR2 sequences are SEHNR and FQNEAQ (reference sequence). V lost 1 base and J 4 bases, leaving 7 bases between the germline ends. There are 13 residues in the CDR3.

Here the CDR3 DNA reads TGTGCCAGTAGTCCCGGACAGTCCCCCTATGGCTACACCTTC. This encodes CASSPGQSPYGYTF. J is TRBJ1-2 and V is TRBV19; TRBD1 is a possible D gene (6 bases). Germline loops: CDR1 LNHDA, CDR2 SQIVND (reference sequence). CDR3 length: 14 residues. V shed 5 bases and J shed 4 bases, with 14 bases lying between them.

The genes are TRBV9 and TRBJ2-4, with D possibly being TRBD2 (5 bases). The germline V gene encodes CDR1 SGDLS and CDR2 YYNGEE. The CDR3 totals 17 residues. The ends were cut back, 3 bases at V and 0 bases at J, with 16 bases in the middle. CDR3 protein: CASSGTSGSLAKNIQYF. The CDR3 bases are TGTGCCAGCAGCGGGACCTCGGGGTCCTTAGCCAAAAACATTCAGTACTTC.

This sequence joins TRBV5-4 and TRBJ2-3; perhaps TRBD2 as D (6 bases). CDR1 and CDR2 from the germline V gene are SGHNT and YYREEE (reference sequence). The V end lost 3 bases, the J end lost 5 bases, and 7 bases lay between the germline ends. This CDR3 comprises 12 residues. This CDR3 is CASSWEEDTQYF. CDR3 sequence (DNA): TGTGCCAGCAGCTGGGAGGAAGATACGCAGTATTTT.

The chain has TRBV18 and TRBJ1-1; D is undetermined. Trimming shortened V by 0 bases and J by 3 bases, and 17 bases separated the two germline ends. The CDR3 loop spans 17 amino acids. CDR1 is KGHSH, CDR2 LQKENI, per germline. The CDR3 sequence: CASSPPVFSDGDTEAFF. In nucleotides, the CDR3 is TGTGCCAGCTCACCACCGGTTTTCTCAGACGGGGACACTGAAGCTTTCTTT.

CDR3 bases: TGTGCCAGCAGCCCCCCAGGCCTCCTAGCCAAAAACATTCAGTACTTC. This codes for CASSPPGLLAKNIQYF. The chain carries TRBV7-8 and TRBJ2-4; D is undetermined. Germline CDR1 is SGHVS and CDR2 is FQNEAQ. The CDR3 runs 16 residues. The germline V and J ends were trimmed by 5 bases and 0 bases, with 14 bases remaining between them.

This chain uses TRBV13 with TRBJ2-1; TRBD1 might be the D (5 bases). This CDR3 region has 17 residues. V was pared by 4 bases and J by 5 bases, with 21 bases between. Germline CDR1 is PRHDT and CDR2 is FYEKMQ (reference sequence). The CDR3: CASSWPTGGGVNNEQFF. DNA for the CDR3: TGTGCCAGCAGCTGGCCCACAGGTGGTGGGGTCAACAATGAGCAGTTCTTC.